Listed here is a single T cell receptor (beta chain). This sample was included in a study of T cell changes during pregnancy in multiple sclerosis. The table came from immunoSEQ multiplex PCR; TCRdb's copy has only in-frame clones and leaves some out. The sample carries approximately 90,000 clones, approximately 90% recorded once. The V gene end was trimmed by 4 bases and the J gene end by 5 bases; junction bases not matched to a gene: 2. CDR3 length: 14 amino acids. Germline V CDR1 and CDR2: LNHDA, SQIVND (reference sequence). Sequenced material: peripheral blood, taken in the first trimester of pregnancy. The chain couples TRBV19 to TRBJ2-2, with 9 bases fitting TRBD2. The sequence derives from a female donor with multiple sclerosis, enrolled in a pregnancy study. For the CDR3, the DNA is TGTGCCAGTAGTAGCGGGAGGGATACCGGGGAGCTGTTTTTT. This gives the protein CASSSGRDTGELFF.